A single sample is the source of the 32 T cell receptor beta chains below, sequenced in a study of T cell changes during pregnancy in multiple sclerosis. TCRdb's table, derived via immunoSEQ multiplex PCR, lists solely in-frame clones and lacks some. The sample contains about 40,000 clones, about 85% of which appear only once. Sample: CD4+ T cells from peripheral blood mononuclear cells, taken after pregnancy. The receptors shown here come from a female donor with multiple sclerosis, enrolled in a pregnancy study.

This chain joins TRBV14 and TRBJ2-2; TRBD1 agrees at 7 bases. The CDR3 has 14 amino acids. In germline, CDR1 is SGHDN, CDR2 FVKESK. The trim removed 8 bases at V and 2 bases at J, leaving 5 bases unmatched. The CDR3 DNA sequence: TGTGCCAGCGCCGACAGGGCAAACACCGGGGAGCTGTTTTTT. Its translation is CASADRANTGELFF.

The chain recombines TRBV19 with TRBJ2-1; D might be TRBD1 (5 bases). There are 16 residues in the CDR3. Trimming took 1 base from V and 5 from J, leaving 15 bases between them. The V gene's germline CDR1 is LNHDA and CDR2 SQIVND (reference sequence). This chain's CDR3 is CASSIGTTFWDNEQFF. The DNA of the CDR3 is TGTGCCAGTAGTATAGGGACAACCTTCTGGGACAATGAGCAGTTCTTC.

The table lists this clone with a few counts. The same CDR3 also results from other DNA sequences found in this sample. The V gene is TRBV10-3, the J gene TRBJ2-7; D possibly corresponds to TRBD1 (6 bases). The germline gives CDR1 ENHRY, CDR2 SYGVKD. The CDR3 covers 15 residues. V dropped 10 bases and J dropped 3 bases, with 22 bases sitting between them. In DNA form, the CDR3 reads TGTGCCACTGGACGTACGCCGACAGGCGGCTACGAGCAGTACTTC. Translated: CATGRTPTGGYEQYF.

The chain uses TRBV10-2 and TRBJ2-1; possible D gene TRBD2, 5 bases. The germline V and J ends were trimmed by 8 bases and 5 bases, with 16 bases remaining between them. Germline CDR1 and CDR2: WSHSY and SAAADI. The CDR3 contains 14 residues. This CDR3 reads CASSIPVGNNEQFF. The CDR3 DNA reads as TGCGCCAGCTCTATCCCGGTCGGGAACAATGAGCAGTTCTTC.

Remarks on this clone: Other DNA sequences of this sample code for an identical CDR3. CDR3 DNA: TGCGCCAGCAGCCAAGTCGGAGGGGCGGCCGAGCAGTACTTC. It translates to CASSQVGGAAEQYF. V is TRBV4-1 and J is TRBJ2-7, with a tentative D call TRBD2 (6 bases). The CDR3 sequence is 14 residues long. Germline lookup yields CDR1 MGHRA and CDR2 YSYEKL. The V end lost 1 base, the J end lost 6 bases, and 13 bases lay between the germline ends.

V usage is TRBV14 and J usage is TRBJ1-4, with no clear D. Germline V gene sequence: CDR1 SGHDN, CDR2 FVKESK. The V end lost 7 bases, the J end lost 3 bases, and 15 bases lay between the germline ends. This CDR3 has 15 residues. The CDR3 protein is CASTLGGAANEKLFF. The DNA of the CDR3 is TGTGCCAGCACCCTAGGAGGAGCAGCTAATGAAAAACTGTTTTTT.

The chain links TRBV10-3 to TRBJ2-7; the match to TRBD1 covers 9 bases. The germline gives CDR1 ENHRY, CDR2 SYGVKD. CDR3 length: 14 amino acids. V was clipped by 8 bases and J by 3 bases; unmatched bases: 8. CDR3 sequence: CAISRTGADYEQYF. For the CDR3, the DNA is TGTGCCATCTCGAGGACAGGGGCCGACTACGAGCAGTACTTC.

The rearrangement uses TRBV18 and TRBJ1-2; 12 bases map to TRBD1. The junction had 4 bases not matched to a gene; V was cut back by 3 bases and J by 5 bases. The CDR3 is 15 residues long. CDR1 is KGHSH, CDR2 LQKENI, per germline. CDR3 DNA sequence: TGTGCCAGCTCACCGGGACAGGGGGCCGGTTATGGCTACACCTTC. This sequence encodes CASSPGQGAGYGYTF.

Here the CDR3 DNA reads TGTGCCAGCAGCTTAAACGCCGGGTTTGAAGCTTTCTTT. This encodes CASSLNAGFEAFF. The chain links TRBV7-9 to TRBJ1-1; no clear D gene. This CDR3 has 13 residues. CDR1 and CDR2 (germline): SEHNR, FQNEAQ (reference sequence). Trimming removed 2 bases from V and 7 bases from J, with 11 bases in between.

The chain links TRBV4-3 to TRBJ2-1; 7 positions match TRBD1. The CDR3 sequence is 15 residues long. CDR1 and CDR2 from the germline V gene are LGHNA and YSLEER. V shed 5 bases, J shed 8 bases, and the junction held 12 bases outside the gene matches. CDR3 region: CASSTHRGLVYEQFF. CDR3 bases: TGCGCCAGCAGCACCCACAGGGGTCTGGTCTATGAGCAGTTCTTC.

The V and J genes are TRBV19 and TRBJ1-6, with a tentative D call TRBD1 (5 bases). Germline CDR1 is LNHDA and CDR2 is SQIVND (reference sequence). The CDR3 extends over 15 amino acids. V was shortened by 3 bases and J by 10 bases, with 16 bases between the two germline ends. The CDR3 spells CASSIGGLLESPLHF. The CDR3 DNA reads TGTGCCAGTAGTATCGGGGGACTCCTTGAGTCACCCCTCCACTTT.

The rearrangement links TRBV6-1 to TRBJ1-1; D is unresolved. The V and J ends lost 3 bases and 4 bases respectively, with 21 bases between them. CDR1 MNHNS and CDR2 SASEGT come from the germline V gene. The CDR3 loop spans 17 amino acids. CDR3 sequence: CASSEGGGAVRRTEAFF. The CDR3 nucleotides read TGTGCCAGCAGTGAGGGCGGAGGAGCGGTTCGGCGCACTGAAGCTTTCTTT.

V is TRBV27 and J is TRBJ2-7; D call uncertain. Trimming left V 1 base short and J 4 bases short, with 14 bases between. Germline V gene lookup returns CDR1 MNHEY and CDR2 SMNVEV (reference sequence). The CDR3 is made up of 15 amino acids. The CDR3 region is CASSLFAVRMYEQYF. The CDR3 coding sequence is TGTGCCAGCAGTTTATTCGCGGTGCGAATGTACGAGCAGTACTTC.

The J gene is TRBJ2-1, the V gene TRBV4-1; a weak D match, TRBD1 (6 bases). The V gene lost 4 bases and the J gene lost 5 bases, with 12 bases spanning the gap. The CDR3 covers 14 residues. Per the germline V gene, CDR1 is MGHRA and CDR2 is YSYEKL. The DNA for the CDR3 is TGCGCCAGCAGCCCCCCGACAGGTGACAATGAGCAGTTCTTC. It is translated as CASSPPTGDNEQFF.

V and J are TRBV11-2 and TRBJ2-5, with 9 bases aligning to TRBD2. J was trimmed by 8 bases and V by 2 bases; bases with no gene match: 15. Germline CDR1 reads SGHAT; CDR2 reads FQNNGV. This CDR3 has 17 residues. The CDR3 nucleotides are TGTGCCAGCAGCTTACGGGTTCCAGCGGGGGGCCCGGGAACCCAGTACTTC. Encoded protein: CASSLRVPAGGPGTQYF.

The chain is built from TRBV28 and TRBJ1-2; 7 bases agree with TRBD1. Germline CDR1 is MDHEN and CDR2 is SYDVKM. The V and J ends lost 7 bases and 4 bases, in that order; junction bases with no gene match: 18. The CDR3 runs to 17 residues. The CDR3 region is CASIGVPGGTQSYGYTF. The CDR3 DNA reads TGTGCCAGCATCGGGGTCCCAGGGGGGACTCAGAGCTATGGCTACACCTTC.

J is TRBJ2-3 and V is TRBV15, with a weak D call TRBD2 (5 bases). The germline V gene has CDR1 LNHNV and CDR2 YYDKDF (reference sequence). This CDR3 region has 14 residues. Trimming left V 3 bases short and J 3 bases short, with 10 bases between. The CDR3 DNA reads as TGTGCCACCAGCAGGGGGAGTCGTACAGATACGCAGTATTTT. Amino acids: CATSRGSRTDTQYF.

The genes are TRBV6-6 and TRBJ1-5; 8 bases are a match to TRBD1. V lost 8 bases and J lost 4; bases outside the gene matches: 4. CDR3 size: 13 residues. CDR1 MNHNY and CDR2 SVGAGI come from the germline V gene (reference sequence). This CDR3 reads CASVQGVNQPQHF. The DNA of the CDR3 is TGTGCCAGCGTACAGGGGGTAAATCAGCCCCAGCATTTT.

Here the CDR3 DNA reads TGCGCCATTAGAGACAGGGGGCCCTACAATGAGCAGTTCTTC. Its protein is CAIRDRGPYNEQFF. The chain is built from TRBV10-2 and TRBJ2-1, with 10 positions matching TRBD1. Per the germline V gene, CDR1 is WSHSY and CDR2 is SAAADI. The V segment lost 10 bases and the J segment 2 bases; nucleotides outside the gene matches: 5. The CDR3 has 14 amino acids.

V gene TRBV6-1 combines with J gene TRBJ1-6; tentatively, D is TRBD1 (6 bases). The CDR3 consists of 14 residues. Looked up from germline, CDR1 is MNHNS and CDR2 is SASEGT. V dropped 8 bases and J dropped 0 bases, with 8 bases sitting between them. CDR3 amino acids: CASGTSSYNSPLHF. The DNA of the CDR3 is TGTGCCAGCGGGACAAGCTCCTATAATTCACCCCTCCACTTT.

A single count supports this clone. The V and J genes are TRBV5-8 and TRBJ1-2; D call uncertain. The CDR3 runs to 15 residues. CDR1 is SGHTS and CDR2 is YDEGEE in the germline V gene. Between the trimmed V and J ends, which lost 0 bases and 2 bases, there was a span of 11 bases. In nucleotides, the CDR3 is TGTGCCAGCAGCTTGGAGGGCGGGATCAACTATGGCTACACCTTC. The encoded protein is CASSLEGGINYGYTF.

This chain uses TRBV7-9 with TRBJ1-1; 9 bases fit TRBD1. The CDR3 is 16 amino acids. Germline V gene sequence: CDR1 SEHNR, CDR2 FQNEAQ (reference sequence). The V segment lost 3 bases and the J segment 11 bases; nucleotides outside the gene matches: 16. Here the CDR3 reads CASSLGTGRVGGSAFF. The CDR3 DNA follows: TGTGCCAGCAGCTTGGGGACAGGGCGAGTGGGTGGTTCGGCTTTCTTT.

J is TRBJ1-2 and V is TRBV19, with 7 bases aligning to TRBD1. The CDR3 is 13 amino acids. The germline V gene has CDR1 LNHDA and CDR2 SQIVND (reference sequence). After removal of 9 bases from V and 4 bases from J, the junction contained 8 bases not matched to a gene. As DNA, the CDR3 is TGTGCCAGCGCCGGGACAGAGAGCTATGGCTACACCTTC. It yields the protein CASAGTESYGYTF.

The V gene is TRBV6-5, the J gene TRBJ1-2; D gene unclear. CDR1 MNHEY and CDR2 SVGAGI come from the germline V gene. Trimming stripped 4 bases from V and 3 bases from J, with 12 bases between. The CDR3 is made up of 14 amino acids. CDR3 DNA sequence: TGTGCCAGCAGTTTTGGGAGAGAGTACTATGGCTACACCTTC. Encoded protein: CASSFGREYYGYTF.

Here the CDR3 DNA reads TGTGCCAGCAGCTTAATGGGACTAGCGGGGGGGGATACGCAGTATTTT. It codes for CASSLMGLAGGDTQYF. This chain links TRBV5-6 with TRBJ2-3; the match to TRBD2 covers 16 bases. In germline, CDR1 is SGHDT, CDR2 YYEEEE. Unmatched junction bases numbered 3, after V lost 2 bases and J lost 6 bases. This CDR3 comprises 16 residues.

The chain uses TRBV11-2 and TRBJ1-1, with a possible D match to TRBD1 (6 bases). V was shortened by 4 bases and J by 0 bases, with 18 bases between the two germline ends. Germline values: CDR1 SGHAT, CDR2 FQNNGV. This CDR3 region has 17 residues. The CDR3 loop is CASSWLQGLSVNTEAFF. CDR3 DNA sequence: TGTGCCAGCAGCTGGCTACAGGGCCTTAGCGTGAACACTGAAGCTTTCTTT.

This rearrangement joins TRBV5-5 to TRBJ2-5, with 10 bases lining up with TRBD2. CDR1 and CDR2 from the germline V gene are SGHKS and YYEKEE (reference sequence). With V trimmed by 4 bases and J by 5 bases, 5 bases remained unmatched. The CDR3 is 14 amino acids. As DNA, the CDR3 is TGTGCCAGCAGCAGGGGACTAGCGACGGAGACCCAGTACTTC. Its protein product is CASSRGLATETQYF.

V is TRBV19 and J is TRBJ1-5; D possibly corresponds to TRBD1 (5 bases). The ends were cut back, 7 bases at V and 5 bases at J, with 12 bases in the middle. There are 13 residues in the CDR3. Germline CDR1 LNHDA, CDR2 SQIVND (reference sequence). The CDR3 DNA follows: TGTGCCAGTACCCCACAGACAGATCAGCCCCAGCATTTT. It specifies CASTPQTDQPQHF.

This chain uses TRBV7-2 with TRBJ1-2; D perhaps matches TRBD1 (6 bases). The V end lost 1 base, the J end lost 2 bases, and 11 bases lay between the germline ends. From germline, CDR1 is SGHTA and CDR2 FQGNSA. The CDR3 loop spans 15 amino acids. CDR3 in amino acids: CASSLGPGTNYGYTF. CDR3 DNA sequence: TGTGCCAGCAGCTTAGGTCCAGGGACAAACTATGGCTACACCTTC.

This clone was observed a few times. The rearrangement joins TRBV19 to TRBJ1-2; D gene unclear. The CDR3 covers 13 residues. The germline V gene has CDR1 LNHDA and CDR2 SQIVND (reference sequence). V lost 1 base and J lost 4, with 7 bases in between. DNA of the CDR3: TGTGCCAGTAGTATAGCAGCGAGCTATGGCTACACCTTC. It codes for CASSIAASYGYTF.

The sample holds one count of this clone. The chain joins TRBV29-1 to TRBJ2-1; unclear D gene. V lost 5 bases to trimming and J lost 1 base, with 9 bases between them. The CDR3 runs 13 residues. Germline V lookup: CDR1 SQVTM, CDR2 ANQGSEA. CDR3 DNA: TGCAGCGTTTGGGCCGGATCCTACAATGAGCAGTTCTTC. It codes for CSVWAGSYNEQFF.

The V call is TRBV19, the J call TRBJ1-1; no clear D. V was pared by 8 bases and J by 4 bases, with 20 bases between. The CDR3 runs 15 residues. Germline CDR1 and CDR2: LNHDA and SQIVND (reference sequence). The CDR3 DNA sequence: TGTGCCAGTCACCGAAAGTTGGGCAGCACCACTGAAGCTTTCTTT. Translated: CASHRKLGSTTEAFF.